This T cell receptor beta chain was retrieved from a study of shared clonotypes between healthy human individuals. Healthy HIV-negative adults with no recent acute infections or vaccinations were recruited as donors. Generated by immunoSEQ multiplex PCR, the TCRdb table keeps only in-frame clones and is missing some. The sample records around 430,000 clones, around 79% being singletons. V lost 5 bases to trimming and J lost 5 bases; unmatched junction nucleotides: 9. The length of the CDR3 is 17 residues. Germline lookup yields CDR1 SGHTA and CDR2 FQGNSA. The receptor comes from a woman aged 40 to 55 in good health. Some clones in this sample may be carry-over from other donors' samples. This chain joins TRBV7-2 and TRBJ2-5; 15 bases line up with TRBD2. Sequenced material: PBMCs. The CDR3 sequence: CASSPGLAGGPAETQYF. The CDR3 nucleotides read TGTGCCAGCAGCCCGGGACTAGCGGGAGGCCCGGCGGAGACCCAGTACTTC.